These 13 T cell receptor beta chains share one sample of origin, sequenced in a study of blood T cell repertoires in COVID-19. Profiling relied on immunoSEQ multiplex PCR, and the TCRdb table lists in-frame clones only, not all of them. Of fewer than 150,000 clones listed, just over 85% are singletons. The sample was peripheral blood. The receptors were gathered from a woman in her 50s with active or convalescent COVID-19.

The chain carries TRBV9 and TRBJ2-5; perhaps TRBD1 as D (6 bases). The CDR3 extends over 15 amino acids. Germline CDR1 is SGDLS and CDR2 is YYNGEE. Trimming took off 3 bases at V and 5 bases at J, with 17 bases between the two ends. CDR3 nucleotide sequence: TGTGCCAGCAGCGCGAGGGGGTCTTTTGGGGAGACCCAGTACTTC. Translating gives CASSARGSFGETQYF. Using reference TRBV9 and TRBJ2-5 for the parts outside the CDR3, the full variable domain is DSGVTQTPKHLITATGQRVTLRCSPRSGDLSVYWYQQSLDQGLQFLIQYYNGEERAKGNILERFSAQQFPDLHSELNLSSLELGDSALYFCASSARGSFGETQYFGPGTRLLVL.

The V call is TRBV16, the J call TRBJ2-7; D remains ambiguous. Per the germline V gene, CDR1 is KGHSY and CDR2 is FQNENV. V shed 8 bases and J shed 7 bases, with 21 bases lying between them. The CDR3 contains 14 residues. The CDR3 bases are TGTGCCAGCCGCTCATCAAGAGGAACTTGGGAGCAGTACTTC. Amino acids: CASRSSRGTWEQYF.

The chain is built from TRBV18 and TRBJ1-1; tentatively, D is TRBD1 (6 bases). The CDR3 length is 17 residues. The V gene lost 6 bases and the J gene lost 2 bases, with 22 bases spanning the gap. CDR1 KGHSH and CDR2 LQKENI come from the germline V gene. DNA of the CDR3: TGTGCCAGCTCTTACCAGATGGTCGGACAGACTAACACTGAAGCTTTCTTT. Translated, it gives CASSYQMVGQTNTEAFF.

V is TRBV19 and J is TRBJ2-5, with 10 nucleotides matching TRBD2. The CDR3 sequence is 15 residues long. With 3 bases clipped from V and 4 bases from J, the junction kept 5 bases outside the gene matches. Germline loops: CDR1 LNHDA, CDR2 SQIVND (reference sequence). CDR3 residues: CASSIGLAGGETQYF. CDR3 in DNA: TGTGCCAGTAGTATCGGGTTAGCGGGAGGAGAGACCCAGTACTTC.

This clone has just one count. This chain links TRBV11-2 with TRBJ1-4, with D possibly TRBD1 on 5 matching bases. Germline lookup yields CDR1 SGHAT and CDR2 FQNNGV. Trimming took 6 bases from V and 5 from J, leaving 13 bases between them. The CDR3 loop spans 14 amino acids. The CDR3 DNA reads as TGTGCCAGCAGACCGACAGTCCAAAATGAAAAACTGTTTTTT. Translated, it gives CASRPTVQNEKLFF. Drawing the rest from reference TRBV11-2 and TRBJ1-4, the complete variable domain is EAGVAQSPRYKIIEKRQSVAFWCNPISGHATLYWYQQILGQGPKLLIQFQNNGVVDDSQLPKDRFSAERLKGVDSTLKIQPAKLEDSAVYLCASRPTVQNEKLFFGSGTQLSVL.

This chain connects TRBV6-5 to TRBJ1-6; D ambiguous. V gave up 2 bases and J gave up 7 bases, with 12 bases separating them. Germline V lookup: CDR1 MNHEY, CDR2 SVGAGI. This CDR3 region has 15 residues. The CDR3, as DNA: TGTGCCAGCAGTTACACTCGGAGTCGCAATTCACCCCTCCACTTT. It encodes CASSYTRSRNSPLHF.

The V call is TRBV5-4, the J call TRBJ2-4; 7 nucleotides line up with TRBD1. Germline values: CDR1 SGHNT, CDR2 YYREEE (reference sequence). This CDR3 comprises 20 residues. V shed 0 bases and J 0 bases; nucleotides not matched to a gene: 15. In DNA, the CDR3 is TGTGCCAGCAGCTTGGCCAGGGGAGTAGGGGGCCTTTCAGCCAAAAACATTCAGTACTTC. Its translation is CASSLARGVGGLSAKNIQYF.

CDR3 loop: CASSQDPRVVGYTF. The CDR3 nucleotides read TGCGCCAGCAGCCAAGATCCCAGGGTAGTCGGCTACACCTTC. The chain couples TRBV4-3 to TRBJ1-2; TRBD1 is a possible D gene (5 bases). Trimming shortened V by 0 bases and J by 8 bases, and 13 bases separated the two germline ends. Per the germline V gene, CDR1 is LGHNA and CDR2 is YSLEER. This CDR3 contains 14 residues.

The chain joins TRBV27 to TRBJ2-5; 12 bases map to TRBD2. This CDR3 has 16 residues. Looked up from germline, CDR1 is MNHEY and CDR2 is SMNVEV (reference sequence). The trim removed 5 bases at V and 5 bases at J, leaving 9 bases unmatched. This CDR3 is CASSPELAGGGETQYF. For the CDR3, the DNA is TGTGCCAGCAGTCCTGAACTAGCGGGAGGAGGGGAGACCCAGTACTTC.

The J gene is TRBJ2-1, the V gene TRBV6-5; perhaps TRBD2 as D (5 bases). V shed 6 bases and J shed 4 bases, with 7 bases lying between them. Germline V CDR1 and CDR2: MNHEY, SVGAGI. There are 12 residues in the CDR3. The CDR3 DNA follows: TGTGCCAGCAGGACGGGATACAATGAGCAGTTCTTC. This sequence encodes CASRTGYNEQFF.

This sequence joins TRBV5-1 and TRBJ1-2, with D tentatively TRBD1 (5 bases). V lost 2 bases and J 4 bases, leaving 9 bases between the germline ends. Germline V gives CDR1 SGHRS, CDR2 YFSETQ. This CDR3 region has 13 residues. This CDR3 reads CASSLAGGYGYTF. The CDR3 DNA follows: TGCGCCAGCAGCTTAGCGGGGGGCTATGGCTACACCTTC.

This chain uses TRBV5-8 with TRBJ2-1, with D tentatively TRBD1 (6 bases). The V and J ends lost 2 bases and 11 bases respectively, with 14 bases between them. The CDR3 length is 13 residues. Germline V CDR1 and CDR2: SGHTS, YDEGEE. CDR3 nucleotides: TGTGCCAGCAGCTTACACAGGGCGGACAAGCAGTTCTTC. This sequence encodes CASSLHRADKQFF.

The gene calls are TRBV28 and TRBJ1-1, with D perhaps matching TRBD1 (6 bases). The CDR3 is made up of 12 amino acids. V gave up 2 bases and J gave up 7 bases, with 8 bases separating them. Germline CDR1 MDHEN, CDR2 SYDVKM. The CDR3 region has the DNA TGTGCCAGCAGTTTAGCCAGGGGTGAAGCTTTCTTT. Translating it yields CASSLARGEAFF.